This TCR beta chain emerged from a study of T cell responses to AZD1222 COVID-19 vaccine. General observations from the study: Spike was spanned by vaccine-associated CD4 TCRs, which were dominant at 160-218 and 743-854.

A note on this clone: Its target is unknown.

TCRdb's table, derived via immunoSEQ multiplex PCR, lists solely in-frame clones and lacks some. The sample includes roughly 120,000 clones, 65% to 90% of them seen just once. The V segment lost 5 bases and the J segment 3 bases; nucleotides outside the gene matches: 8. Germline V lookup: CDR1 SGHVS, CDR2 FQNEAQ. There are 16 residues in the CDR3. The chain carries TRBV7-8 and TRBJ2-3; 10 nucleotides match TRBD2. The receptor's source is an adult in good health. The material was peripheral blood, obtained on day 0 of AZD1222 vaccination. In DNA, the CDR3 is TGTGCCAGCAGCCCTCTCGGGACTAGCGCGACAGATACGCAGTATTTT. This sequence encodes CASSPLGTSATDTQYF.